This note documents a single TCR beta chain sequence. The method was immunoSEQ multiplex PCR; TCRdb's version includes in-frame clones alone and lacks a portion of them. In the table there are about 210,000 clones, more than 75% of which are singletons. These data belong to a study of blood T cell repertoires in COVID-19. Study-level information: From the United States, Italy and Spain came samples of acute and convalescent COVID-19.

J gave up 5 bases and V 2 bases, and 4 bases lay outside the gene matches. The CDR3 runs 14 residues. Germline values: CDR1 SGDLS, CDR2 YYNGEE. The sample was peripheral blood. This sequence was found in a woman in her thirties or forties with acute or convalescent COVID-19. This chain uses TRBV9 with TRBJ2-7, with 10 bases that match TRBD2. CDR3 amino acids: CASSVSGRPDEQYF. The CDR3 coding sequence is TGTGCCAGCAGCGTTAGCGGGAGGCCTGACGAGCAGTACTTC.